The rows below give T cell receptor beta chains drawn from one sample of a study of beta chain features in type 1 diabetes. Produced via immunoSEQ multiplex PCR; TCRdb's table is partial and in-frame only. The sample holds fewer than 350,000 clones; 15% are singletons and the top ten take approximately 0.015%. Input material: naive CD4+ T cells from blood. The source of these receptors is a young man with type 1 diabetes. Each CDR3 is given with its conserved first and last residue.

v_gene,CDR3aa
TRBV7-9,CASSPGTGLTDTQYF
TRBV27,CASSLFLGTDTGELFF
TRBV7-2,CASSLGFGGYSTDTQYF
TRBV7-2,CASSLSTSVHEQFF
TRBV28,CASSYRDRTYEQYF
TRBV4-3,CASSLTPGQGVYEQYF
TRBV13,CASSSRVSYEQYF
TRBV5-1,CASRMGQGKGYNEQFF
TRBV4-1,CASSRLAGHRDEQFF
TRBV28,CASSSPTPSQGEQYF
TRBV7-2,CASSLVGGSRYEQYF
TRBV7-9,CASSPRDRAANEKLFF
TRBV25-1,CASMRAGYGYGYTF
TRBV11-3,CASGKGHRTDTQYF
TRBV7-2,CASSLGTGGRGTEAFF
TRBV29-1,CSAARLLPGANYGYTF
TRBV4-1,CASAQTGLAKNIQYF
TRBV6-1,CASIMTGTVQYF
TRBV5-1,CASSRIAALDTDTQYF
TRBV5-8,CASSSRGMATDTQYF
TRBV30,CAWSVYRAYEQYF
TRBV18,CASSPSAGGGTDTQYF
TRBV19,CASTPGQGRSYEQYF
TRBV5-1,CASSPGQGAYEQYF
TRBV6-5,CASSGGLGGWDTQYF
TRBV6-5,CASSSFLAGGDQQYF
TRBV6-6,CASGLAETYEQYF
TRBV5-1,CASTYGQGGTGELFF
TRBV4-2,CASSQEAGGGYTF
TRBV19,CASSIGQGSGQPQHF
TRBV9,CASSGDMPSYNEQFF
TRBV7-9,CASSLNRDSYEQYF
TRBV5-1,CASSREGNQPQHF
TRBV4-2,CASSRSGRADTGELFF
TRBV6-5,CASSSGTSQFF
TRBV28,CASVIDRVQFF
TRBV7-9,CASSPGGRGNSEAFF